Described below is a single T cell receptor (beta chain) sequence and its context. Its matching antigen is unknown. The record originates from a study of T cell responses to AZD1222 COVID-19 vaccine. Study-wide points: Dominant CD4 TCR responses targeted spike regions 160-218 and 743-854. As reported, nearly half of all spike-specific TCRs target variant regions that are unmutated.

The table came from immunoSEQ multiplex PCR; TCRdb's copy has only in-frame clones and leaves some out. The table has about 150,000 clones, roughly 90% seen once. V lost 4 bases, J lost 1 base, and 13 bases lay in between. The germline gives CDR1 KGHDR, CDR2 SFDVKD. This CDR3 contains 16 residues. The gene calls are TRBV24-1 and TRBJ1-5, with D tentatively TRBD1 (5 bases). The sequence was collected from an adult who received the AZD1222 COVID-19 vaccine. The sequencing used peripheral blood, collected 28 days after the second AZD1222 dose. The CDR3 DNA reads TGTGCCACCAGTGAGGCCGGGACGGGGAGCAATCAGCCCCAGCATTTT. Translation gives CATSEAGTGSNQPQHF.